These 5 T cell receptor beta chains originate from one sample sequenced in a study of T cell responses to AZD1222 COVID-19 vaccine. Libraries were prepared by immunoSEQ multiplex PCR; TCRdb keeps only in-frame clonotypes and omits some of them. The profile shows under 150,000 clones, roughly 87% of them singletons. Sequenced here: peripheral blood, sampled 28 days after the second AZD1222 dose. These TCRs come from an adult who received the AZD1222 COVID-19 vaccine.

V usage is TRBV15 and J usage is TRBJ2-3, with 8 nucleotides matching TRBD1. The CDR3 loop spans 15 amino acids. The germline gives CDR1 LNHNV, CDR2 YYDKDF (reference sequence). Losses at the gene ends were 4 bases for V and 0 bases for J; bases not matched to a gene: 3. The chain's CDR3 is CATSTRTGSTDTQYF. The CDR3 DNA is TGTGCCACCAGCACCCGGACAGGGAGCACAGATACGCAGTATTTT.

The gene calls are TRBV7-9 and TRBJ2-3; tentative D call: TRBD2 (6 bases). V lost 1 base and J lost 4, with 21 bases in between. The germline V gene has CDR1 SEHNR and CDR2 FQNEAQ (reference sequence). The CDR3 is 18 residues long. CDR3 region: CASSLGDWTEGRADTQYF. The DNA for the CDR3 is TGTGCCAGCAGCTTAGGCGATTGGACGGAGGGTCGGGCAGATACGCAGTATTTT.

The J gene is TRBJ2-1, the V gene TRBV20-1; 8 bases fit TRBD2. Germline CDR1 DFQATT, CDR2 SNEGSKA (reference sequence). With 3 bases clipped from V and 6 bases from J, the junction kept 7 bases outside the gene matches. CDR3 size: 14 residues. The CDR3 is CSASGSGGTNEQFF. CDR3 DNA sequence: TGCAGTGCTAGTGGCAGCGGGGGAACCAATGAGCAGTTCTTC.

This clone was picked up one time. The chain carries TRBV14 and TRBJ1-2; maybe TRBD1 (6 bases). Germline lookup yields CDR1 SGHDN and CDR2 FVKESK. V gave up 4 bases and J gave up 4 bases, with 10 bases separating them. CDR3 length: 13 amino acids. The CDR3 DNA reads TGTGCCAGCAGCCCAGGGGTTATCTATGGCTACACCTTC. Its protein product is CASSPGVIYGYTF.

The genes are TRBV14 and TRBJ1-1, with TRBD1 identical over 7 bases. Losses at the gene ends were 6 bases for V and 5 bases for J; bases not matched to a gene: 6. CDR1 and CDR2 from the germline V gene are SGHDN and FVKESK. The CDR3 spans 13 residues. This CDR3 is CASSATGRTEAFF. The CDR3 DNA is TGTGCCAGCAGTGCGACAGGGAGGACTGAAGCTTTCTTT.